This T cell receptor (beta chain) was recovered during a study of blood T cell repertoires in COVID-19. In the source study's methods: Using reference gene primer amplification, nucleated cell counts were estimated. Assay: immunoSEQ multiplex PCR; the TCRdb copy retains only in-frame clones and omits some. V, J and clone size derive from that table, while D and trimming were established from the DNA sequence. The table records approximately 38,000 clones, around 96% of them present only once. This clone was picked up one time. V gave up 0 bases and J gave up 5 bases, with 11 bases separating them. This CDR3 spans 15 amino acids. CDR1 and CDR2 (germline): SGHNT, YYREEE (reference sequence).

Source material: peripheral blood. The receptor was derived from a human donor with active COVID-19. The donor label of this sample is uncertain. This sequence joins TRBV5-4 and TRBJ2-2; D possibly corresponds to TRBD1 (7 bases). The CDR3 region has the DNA TGTGCCAGCAGCTTGGTGGCAGGGGGGACCGGGGAGCTGTTTTTT. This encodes CASSLVAGGTGELFF. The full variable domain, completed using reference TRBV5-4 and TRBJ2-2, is ETGVTQSPTHLIKTRGQQVTLRCSSQSGHNTVSWYQQALGQGPQFIFQYYREEENGRGNFPPRFSGLQFPNYSSELNVNALELDDSALYLCASSLVAGGTGELFFGEGSRLTVL.